This TCR beta chain was profiled in a study of T-cell reconstitution after alpha-beta-depleted transplantation in children. Worth noting for this clonotype: Its target is not known.

Study results and caveats: T-cell numbers and diversity one year post-transplant derived largely from freshly generated T cells. Reported findings indicate that, about two months after transplant, alpha-beta T cells came from several hundred expanded clones, which were derived from non-depleted graft cells. Surviving recipient cells, namely T cells and thymic progenitors, were the source of high day-60 TCRbeta diversity in some patients.

J lost 6 bases, V lost 4 bases, and 9 bases had no gene match. This CDR3 is 16 amino acids long. The germline CDR1 and CDR2 sequences are SGDLS and YYNGEE. Researchers prepared the TCRbeta library using unique molecular identifiers, the study reports. TCRdb called the PCR reads again in MiXCR, with one record for every CDR3 protein. The sample holds about 340,000 distinct CDR3 sequences; roughly 17% are singletons and the top ten take just over 40%. The receptor was derived from a male patient aged 2-15 years who had a stem cell transplant for acute lymphoblastic leukemia, so the T cells may come from the graft donor. The source material was PBMCs, mostly from graft donor cells, sampled 360 days after TCRalphabeta/CD19-depleted stem cell transplant. J is TRBJ2-3 and V is TRBV9; 12 nucleotides line up with TRBD2. CDR3 in amino acids: CASSQRASGRVDTQYF. The CDR3 nucleotides read TGTGCCAGCAGCCAACGGGCTAGCGGGAGGGTGGATACGCAGTATTTT.